Below are 20 T cell receptor beta chains sequenced from a single sample in a study of blood T cell repertoires in COVID-19. Clones were sequenced by immunoSEQ multiplex PCR, and TCRdb holds only the in-frame ones, with some missing. In the table there are approximately 250,000 clones, 90% of which are singletons. Sequences were obtained from PBMCs or T cells enriched from blood (not recorded which). The receptors derive from a woman between 25 and 40 years old with acute COVID-19.

Written as DNA, the CDR3 is TGTGCCAGCTCACCACCAGGGGGTATCGTTGGAGATACGCAGTATTTT. It yields the protein CASSPPGGIVGDTQYF. This chain connects TRBV18 to TRBJ2-3; a possible D gene is TRBD1 (6 bases). V was clipped by 0 bases and J by 5 bases, with 15 bases between them. Per the germline V gene, CDR1 is KGHSH and CDR2 is LQKENI. The length of the CDR3 is 16 residues.

This clone was detected only once. V usage is TRBV5-4 and J usage is TRBJ2-3, with 13 bases that match TRBD2. The trim removed 2 bases at V and 5 bases at J, leaving 5 bases unmatched. Germline V gene sequence: CDR1 SGHNT, CDR2 YYREEE (reference sequence). CDR3 length: 16 residues. This CDR3 is CASSLGLAGAGDTQYF. CDR3 sequence (DNA): TGTGCCAGCAGCTTAGGACTAGCGGGAGCCGGAGATACGCAGTATTTT.

This sequence joins TRBV3-1 (or the pseudogene TRBV3-2) and TRBJ1-2, with 9 bases fitting TRBD1. Trimming removed 4 bases from V and 8 bases from J; junction bases left unmatched: 8. The germline V gene encodes CDR1 LGHDT and CDR2 YNNKEL (reference sequence). The CDR3 length is 14 residues. The CDR3 region is CASSRGQGPMGYTF. CDR3 nucleotides: TGTGCCAGCAGCCGGGGACAGGGCCCGATGGGCTACACCTTC.

J is TRBJ1-4 and V is TRBV5-8; D ambiguous. The CDR3 is made up of 12 amino acids. Germline assignment: CDR1 SGHTS and CDR2 YDEGEE. Between the trimmed V and J ends, which lost 1 base and 16 bases, there was a span of 14 bases. The CDR3 sequence is CASSLNGLREFF. In nucleotides, the CDR3 is TGTGCCAGCAGCTTGAATGGACTTAGAGAGTTTTTT.

A remark on this clone: The junction differs from germline at one of its ends, possibly a read error. The chain has TRBV4-1 and TRBJ2-1; TRBD2 aligns across 7 bases. The CDR3 runs 14 residues. Germline lookup yields CDR1 MGHRA and CDR2 YSYEKL. The CDR3 DNA reads TGCGCCAGCAGCTCCGGGACTACACCCAATGAGCGGTTCTTC. It is translated as CASSSGTTPNERFF.

V gene TRBV4-3 combines with J gene TRBJ2-1; TRBD2 matches 9 bases. V shed 0 bases and J 5 bases; nucleotides not matched to a gene: 8. There are 17 residues in the CDR3. Germline CDR1 and CDR2: LGHNA and YSLEER. CDR3 sequence: CASSQDFFSGRNNEQFF. CDR3 DNA: TGCGCCAGCAGCCAAGATTTCTTTAGCGGGAGAAACAATGAGCAGTTCTTC.

The chain joins TRBV4-3 to TRBJ2-2; maybe TRBD2 (6 bases). Germline CDR1 reads LGHNA; CDR2 reads YSLEER. The V gene lost 4 bases and the J gene lost 3 bases, with 21 bases spanning the gap. The CDR3 sequence is 18 residues long. The CDR3 protein is CASSPSREARFYTGELFF. DNA of the CDR3: TGCGCCAGCAGCCCCTCGAGGGAGGCCAGATTTTACACCGGGGAGCTGTTTTTT.

The chain recombines TRBV12-3 or TRBV12-4 with TRBJ1-2, with D perhaps TRBD1 (6 bases). The V and J ends lost 6 bases and 8 bases respectively, with 13 bases between them. CDR3 length equals 12 residues. The CDR3 here is CASSKDSLGYTF. CDR3 coding DNA: TGTGCCAGCAGCAAGGACAGCCTGGGCTACACCTTC.

This sequence joins TRBV2 and TRBJ2-1, with D perhaps matching TRBD1 (6 bases). Germline CDR1 and CDR2: SNHLY and FYNNEI. The CDR3 loop spans 15 amino acids. Trimming removed 6 bases from V and 0 bases from J, with 12 bases in between. CDR3 DNA sequence: TGTGCCAGCAGGCGGACAGAGAGCTCCTACAATGAGCAGTTCTTC. This encodes CASRRTESSYNEQFF.

J is TRBJ2-7 and V is TRBV19, with 7 bases lining up with TRBD2. With 6 bases clipped from V and 0 bases from J, the junction kept 5 bases outside the gene matches. Per germline, CDR1 LNHDA and CDR2 SQIVND (reference sequence). This CDR3 comprises 14 residues. The CDR3 region is CASRSSGSSYEQYF. The CDR3 DNA is TGTGCCAGTAGGTCTAGCGGAAGCTCCTACGAGCAGTACTTC.

V is TRBV11-2 and J is TRBJ1-1; tentative D call: TRBD1 (6 bases). The CDR3 is 13 amino acids. Germline loops: CDR1 SGHAT, CDR2 FQNNGV. Trimming cost V 11 bases and J 1 base, with 14 bases left between them. CDR3 DNA: TGTGCCGGAGGGGGGGCTTCGAACACTGAAGCTTTCTTT. Encoded protein: CAGGGASNTEAFF.

The rearrangement joins TRBV6-5 to TRBJ1-2, with a possible D match to TRBD1 (6 bases). Deletions cut 6 bases from V and 0 bases from J, with 14 bases between. CDR1 and CDR2 (germline): MNHEY, SVGAGI. CDR3 size: 15 residues. CDR3 nucleotides: TGTGCCAGCAGGAGAGGACAGCATGCTAACTATGGCTACACCTTC. This gives the protein CASRRGQHANYGYTF.

The chain employs TRBV2 and TRBJ1-2; D is uncertain. The CDR3 length is 15 residues. The V and J ends lost 1 base and 4 bases respectively, with 13 bases between them. Germline V CDR1 and CDR2: SNHLY, FYNNEI. CDR3 bases: TGTGCCAGCAGTGAAGTGCGGGCCGGTGGCTATGGCTACACCTTC. It codes for CASSEVRAGGYGYTF.

This chain uses TRBV19 with TRBJ2-2, with 7 bases fitting TRBD1. CDR3 length: 15 amino acids. The germline V gene has CDR1 LNHDA and CDR2 SQIVND (reference sequence). Trimming removed 6 bases from V and 2 bases from J; junction bases left unmatched: 6. CDR3 amino acids: CASRTGTANTGELFF. The CDR3 DNA reads TGTGCCAGTAGAACCGGGACAGCAAACACCGGGGAGCTGTTTTTT.

This chain links TRBV2 with TRBJ1-2; tentatively, D is TRBD1 (6 bases). Germline CDR1 SNHLY, CDR2 FYNNEI. This CDR3 has 14 residues. Trimming stripped 7 bases from V and 4 bases from J, with 16 bases between. CDR3 sequence reads: CASIDTGTRYGYTF. CDR3 nucleotides: TGTGCCAGCATCGATACCGGGACACGCTATGGCTACACCTTC.

The genes are TRBV10-3 and TRBJ1-5; D unresolved. Deletions cut 5 bases from V and 5 bases from J, with 10 bases between. CDR3 length equals 13 residues. Germline-derived CDR1 and CDR2 are ENHRY and SYGVKD. CDR3 sequence: CAISSNADQPQHF. The CDR3 nucleotides are TGTGCCATCAGTTCGAATGCAGATCAGCCCCAGCATTTT.

This clone was counted between two and nine times. The chain recombines TRBV19 with TRBJ2-1, with 8 bases fitting TRBD2. Germline CDR1 reads LNHDA; CDR2 reads SQIVND (reference sequence). The CDR3 length is 18 residues. Trimming removed 3 bases from V and 7 bases from J; junction bases left unmatched: 17. The chain's CDR3 is CASSIYKGPGGPGNEQFF. In DNA, the CDR3 is TGTGCCAGTAGTATTTATAAAGGGCCGGGAGGGCCTGGGAATGAGCAGTTCTTC.

The genes are TRBV7-8 and TRBJ1-6; tentatively, D is TRBD1 (5 bases). The CDR3 contains 12 residues. CDR1 SGHVS and CDR2 FQNEAQ come from the germline V gene. V was trimmed by 5 bases and J by 14 bases, leaving 13 bases between them. CDR3 loop: CASSETVGALHF. The CDR3, as DNA: TGTGCCAGCAGCGAGACAGTAGGGGCCCTCCACTTT.

The chain is built from TRBV2 and TRBJ2-7, with 12 bases fitting TRBD2. The CDR3 is 17 residues long. CDR1 and CDR2 (germline): SNHLY, FYNNEI. With V trimmed by 2 bases and J by 3 bases, 8 bases remained unmatched. CDR3 amino acids: CASSERLLGLAGYEQYF. DNA of the CDR3: TGTGCCAGCAGTGAAAGGCTGTTGGGACTAGCGGGCTACGAGCAGTACTTC.

The gene calls are TRBV5-1 and TRBJ2-3; D is unclear. CDR1 is SGHRS and CDR2 is YFSETQ in the germline V gene. This CDR3 region has 14 residues. V shed 4 bases and J shed 5 bases, with 14 bases lying between them. The CDR3 here is CASSQVGAEDTQYF. CDR3 nucleotides: TGCGCCAGCAGCCAGGTTGGCGCCGAAGATACGCAGTATTTT.